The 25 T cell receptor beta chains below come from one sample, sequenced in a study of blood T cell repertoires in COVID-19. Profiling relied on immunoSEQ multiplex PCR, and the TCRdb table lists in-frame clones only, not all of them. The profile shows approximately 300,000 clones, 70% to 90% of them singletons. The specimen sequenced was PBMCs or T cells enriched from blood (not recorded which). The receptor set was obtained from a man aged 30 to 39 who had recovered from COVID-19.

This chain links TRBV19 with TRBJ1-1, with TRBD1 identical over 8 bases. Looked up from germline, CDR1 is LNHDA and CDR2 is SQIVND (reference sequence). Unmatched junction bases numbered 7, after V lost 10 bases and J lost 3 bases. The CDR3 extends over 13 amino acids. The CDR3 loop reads CATRQGAHTEAFF. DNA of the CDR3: TGTGCCACTCGGCAGGGGGCTCACACTGAAGCTTTCTTT.

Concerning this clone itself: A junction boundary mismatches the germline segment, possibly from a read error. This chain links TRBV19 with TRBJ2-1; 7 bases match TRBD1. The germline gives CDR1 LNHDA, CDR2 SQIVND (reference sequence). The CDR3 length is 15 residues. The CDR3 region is CASSIRQGSFNEQFF. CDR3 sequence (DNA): TGTGCCAGTAGTATCCGACAGGGCTCCTTCAATGAGCAGTTCTTC.

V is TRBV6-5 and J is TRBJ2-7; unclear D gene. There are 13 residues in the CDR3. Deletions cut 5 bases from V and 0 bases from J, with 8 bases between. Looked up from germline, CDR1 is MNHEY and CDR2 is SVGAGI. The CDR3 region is CASSSASSYEQYF. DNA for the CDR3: TGTGCCAGCAGTAGCGCAAGCTCCTACGAGCAGTACTTC.

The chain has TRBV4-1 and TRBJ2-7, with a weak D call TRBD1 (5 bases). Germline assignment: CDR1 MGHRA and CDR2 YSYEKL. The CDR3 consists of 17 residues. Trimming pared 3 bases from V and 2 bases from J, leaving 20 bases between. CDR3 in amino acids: CASSQAFGAPLPYEQYF. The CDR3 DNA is TGCGCCAGCAGCCAGGCTTTTGGGGCACCCCTACCCTACGAGCAGTACTTC.

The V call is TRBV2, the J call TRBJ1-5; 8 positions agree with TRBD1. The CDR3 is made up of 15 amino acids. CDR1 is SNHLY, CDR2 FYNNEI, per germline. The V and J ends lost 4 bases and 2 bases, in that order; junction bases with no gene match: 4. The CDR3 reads CASSASGGGNQPQHF. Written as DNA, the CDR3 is TGTGCCAGCAGTGCTTCAGGGGGCGGCAATCAGCCCCAGCATTTT. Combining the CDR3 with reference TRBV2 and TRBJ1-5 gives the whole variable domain EPEVTQTPSHQVTQMGQEVILRCVPISNHLYFYWYRQILGQKVEFLVSFYNNEISEKSEIFDDQFSVERPDGSNFTLKIRSTKLEDSAMYFCASSASGGGNQPQHFGDGTRLSIL.

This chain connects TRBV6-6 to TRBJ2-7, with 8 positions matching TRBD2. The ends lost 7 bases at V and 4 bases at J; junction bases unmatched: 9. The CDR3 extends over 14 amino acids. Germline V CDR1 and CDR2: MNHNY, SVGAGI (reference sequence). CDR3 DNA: TGTGCCAGCACCCTGACTAGCGATGGGTACGAGCAGTACTTC. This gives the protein CASTLTSDGYEQYF.

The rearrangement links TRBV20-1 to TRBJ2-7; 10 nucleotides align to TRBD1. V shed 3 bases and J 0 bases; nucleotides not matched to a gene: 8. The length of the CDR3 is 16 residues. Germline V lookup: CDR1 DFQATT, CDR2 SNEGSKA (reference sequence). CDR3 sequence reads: CSASSPGTGASYEQYF. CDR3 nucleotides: TGCAGTGCTAGTAGTCCTGGGACAGGGGCCTCCTACGAGCAGTACTTC.

This chain's CDR3 is CASSEYRKGFYEQYF. Written as DNA, the CDR3 is TGTGCCAGCAGTGAATATAGGAAGGGGTTCTACGAGCAGTACTTC. V and J are TRBV25-1 and TRBJ2-7; possible D gene TRBD1, 5 bases. The CDR3 sequence is 15 residues long. V was trimmed by 0 bases and J by 3 bases, leaving 12 bases between them. In germline, CDR1 is MGHDK, CDR2 SYGVNS.

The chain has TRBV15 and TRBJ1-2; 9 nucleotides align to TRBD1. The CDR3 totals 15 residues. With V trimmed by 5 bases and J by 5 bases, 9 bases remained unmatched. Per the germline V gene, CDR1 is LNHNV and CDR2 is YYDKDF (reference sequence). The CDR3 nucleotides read TGTGCCACCAGCGAGTTTGGGACAGGGTCGTATGGCTACACCTTC. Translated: CATSEFGTGSYGYTF.

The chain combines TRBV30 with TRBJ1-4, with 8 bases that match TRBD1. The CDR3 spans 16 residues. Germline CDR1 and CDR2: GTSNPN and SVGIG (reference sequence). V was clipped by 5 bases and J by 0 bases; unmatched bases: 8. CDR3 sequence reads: CAWGTGNLATNEKLFF. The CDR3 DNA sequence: TGTGCCTGGGGGACAGGCAATTTGGCAACTAATGAAAAACTGTTTTTT.

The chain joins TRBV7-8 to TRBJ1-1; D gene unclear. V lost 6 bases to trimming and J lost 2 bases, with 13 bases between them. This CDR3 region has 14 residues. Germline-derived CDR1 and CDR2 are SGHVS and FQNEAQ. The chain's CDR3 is CASRGYGRNTEAFF. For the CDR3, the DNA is TGTGCCAGCAGGGGCTACGGAAGAAACACTGAAGCTTTCTTT.

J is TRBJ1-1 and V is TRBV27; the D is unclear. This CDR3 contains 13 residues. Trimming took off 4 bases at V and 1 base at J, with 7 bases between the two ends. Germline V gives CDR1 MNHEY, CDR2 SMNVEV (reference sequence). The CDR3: CASSYQENTEAFF. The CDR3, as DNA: TGTGCCAGCAGTTATCAGGAGAACACTGAAGCTTTCTTT.

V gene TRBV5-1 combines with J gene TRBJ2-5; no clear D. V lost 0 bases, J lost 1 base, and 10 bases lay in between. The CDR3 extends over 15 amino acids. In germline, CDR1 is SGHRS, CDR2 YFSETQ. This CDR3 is CASSLVPGFQETQYF. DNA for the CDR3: TGCGCCAGCAGCTTGGTCCCAGGATTCCAAGAGACCCAGTACTTC. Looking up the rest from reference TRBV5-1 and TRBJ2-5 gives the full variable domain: KAGVTQTPRYLIKTRGQQVTLSCSPISGHRSVSWYQQTPGQGLQFLFEYFSETQRNKGNFPGRFSGRQFSNSRSEMNVSTLELGDSALYLCASSLVPGFQETQYFGPGTRLLVL.

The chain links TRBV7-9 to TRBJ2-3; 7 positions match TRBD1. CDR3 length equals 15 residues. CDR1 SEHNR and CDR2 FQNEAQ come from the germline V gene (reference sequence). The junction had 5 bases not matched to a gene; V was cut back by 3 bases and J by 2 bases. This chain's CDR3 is CASSLTGSNTDTQYF. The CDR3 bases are TGTGCCAGCAGCTTGACAGGGAGTAACACAGATACGCAGTATTTT.

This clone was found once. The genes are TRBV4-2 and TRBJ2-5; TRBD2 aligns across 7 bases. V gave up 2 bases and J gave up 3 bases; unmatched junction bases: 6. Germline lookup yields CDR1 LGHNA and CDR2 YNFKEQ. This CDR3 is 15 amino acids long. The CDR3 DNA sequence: TGTGCCAGCAGCCAAATAGCGGGCTACAAAGAGACCCAGTACTTC. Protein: CASSQIAGYKETQYF.

CDR3 protein: CASSPDNGLATKNIQYF. The DNA of the CDR3 is TGTGCCAGCAGCCCTGATAATGGACTAGCGACCAAAAACATTCAGTACTTC. This rearrangement joins TRBV7-6 to TRBJ2-4; TRBD2 aligns across 9 bases. J lost 2 bases, V lost 5 bases, and 10 bases had no gene match. The germline gives CDR1 SGHVS, CDR2 FNYEAQ. This CDR3 spans 17 amino acids.

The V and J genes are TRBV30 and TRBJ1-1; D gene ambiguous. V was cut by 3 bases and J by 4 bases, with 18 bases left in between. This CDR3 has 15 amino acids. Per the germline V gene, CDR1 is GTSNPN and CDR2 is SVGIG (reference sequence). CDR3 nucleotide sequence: TGTGCCTGGAGCGCCCAGAGGACGGGGAGCACTGAAGCTTTCTTT. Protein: CAWSAQRTGSTEAFF.

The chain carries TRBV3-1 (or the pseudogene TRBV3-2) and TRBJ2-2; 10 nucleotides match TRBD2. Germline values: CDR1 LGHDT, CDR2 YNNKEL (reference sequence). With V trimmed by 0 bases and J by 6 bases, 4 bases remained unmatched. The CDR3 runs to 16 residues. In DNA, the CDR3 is TGTGCCAGCAGCCAAGATGTAAGCGGGAGGGCCGGGGAGCTGTTTTTT. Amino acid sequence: CASSQDVSGRAGELFF.

Here the CDR3 reads CSARRQGNRYEQYF. The DNA for the CDR3 is TGCAGCGCCAGAAGACAGGGGAACCGCTACGAGCAGTACTTC. The V call is TRBV29-1, the J call TRBJ2-7, with 8 bases that match TRBD1. The CDR3 has 14 amino acids. The V gene's germline CDR1 is SQVTM and CDR2 ANQGSEA. V was clipped by 7 bases and J by 3 bases; unmatched bases: 11.

CDR3 region: CASTVGGTNEKLFF. The DNA of the CDR3 is TGTGCCAGCACGGTCGGAGGCACTAATGAAAAACTGTTTTTT. This chain uses TRBV6-1 with TRBJ1-4, with D unresolved. This CDR3 has 14 residues. Germline CDR1 reads MNHNS; CDR2 reads SASEGT. Trimming left V 7 bases short and J 2 bases short, with 11 bases between.

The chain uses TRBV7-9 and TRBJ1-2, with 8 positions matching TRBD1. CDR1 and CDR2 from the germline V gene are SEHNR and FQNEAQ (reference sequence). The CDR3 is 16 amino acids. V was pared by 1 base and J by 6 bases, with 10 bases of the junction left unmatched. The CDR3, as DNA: TGTGCCAGCAGCTTAGGAACGGCAGGGGGCCCTCATGGCTACACCTTC. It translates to CASSLGTAGGPHGYTF.

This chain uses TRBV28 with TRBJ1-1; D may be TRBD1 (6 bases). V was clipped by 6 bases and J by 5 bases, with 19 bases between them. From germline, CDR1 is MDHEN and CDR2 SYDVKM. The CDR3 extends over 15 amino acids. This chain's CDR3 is CASSSIDRIRTEAFF. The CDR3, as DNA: TGTGCCAGCAGCAGTATCGACAGGATTAGGACTGAAGCTTTCTTT.

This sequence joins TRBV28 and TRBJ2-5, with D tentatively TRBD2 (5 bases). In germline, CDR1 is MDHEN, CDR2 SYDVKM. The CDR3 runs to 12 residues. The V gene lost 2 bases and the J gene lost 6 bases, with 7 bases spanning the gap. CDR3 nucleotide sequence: TGTGCCAGCAGTTTAGGGAGACAGACCCAGTACTTC. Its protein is CASSLGRQTQYF.

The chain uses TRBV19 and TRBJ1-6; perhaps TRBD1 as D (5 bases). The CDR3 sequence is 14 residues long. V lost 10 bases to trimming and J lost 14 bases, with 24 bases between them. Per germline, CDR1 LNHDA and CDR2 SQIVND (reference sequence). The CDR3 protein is CATSAVRDSPALHF. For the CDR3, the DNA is TGTGCCACCTCAGCGGTCAGGGACTCTCCGGCCCTCCACTTT.

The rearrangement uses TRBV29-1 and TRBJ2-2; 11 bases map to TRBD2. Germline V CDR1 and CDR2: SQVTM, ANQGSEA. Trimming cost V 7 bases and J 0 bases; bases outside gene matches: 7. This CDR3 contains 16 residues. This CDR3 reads CSAQKLAGANTGELFF. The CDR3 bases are TGCAGCGCTCAGAAACTAGCGGGGGCGAACACCGGGGAGCTGTTTTTT.